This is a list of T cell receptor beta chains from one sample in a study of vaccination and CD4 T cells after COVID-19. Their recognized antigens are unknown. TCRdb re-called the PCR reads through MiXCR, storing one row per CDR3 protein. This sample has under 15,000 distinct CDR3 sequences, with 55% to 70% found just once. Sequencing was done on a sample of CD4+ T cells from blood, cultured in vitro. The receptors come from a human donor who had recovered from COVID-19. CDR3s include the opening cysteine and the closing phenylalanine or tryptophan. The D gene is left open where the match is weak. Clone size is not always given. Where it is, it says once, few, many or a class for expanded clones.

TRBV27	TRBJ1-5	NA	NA	CASSLGRGNQPQHF	TGTGCCAGCAGTTTAGGGCGAGGGAATCAGCCCCAGCATTTT
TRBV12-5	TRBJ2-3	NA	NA	CASAMGLRLDTQYF	TGTGCTAGTGCCATGGGACTCCGGCTCGATACGCAGTATTTT
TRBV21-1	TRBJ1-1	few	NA	CASETYRAWTSTEAFF	TGTGCCAGCGAAACTTACCGGGCCTGGACCTCCACTGAAGCTTTCTTT
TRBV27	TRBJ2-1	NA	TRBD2	CASRGLAQYNEQFF	TGTGCCAGCAGAGGACTAGCGCAGTACAATGAGCAGTTCTTC
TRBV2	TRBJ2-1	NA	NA	CASRLGGSSYNEQFF	TGTGCCAGCAGGCTAGGGGGGAGCTCCTACAATGAGCAGTTCTTC
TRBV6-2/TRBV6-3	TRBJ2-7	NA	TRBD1	CASSSQTTSPGQISGKQYF	TGTGCCAGCAGTTCACAGACGACCAGCCCGGGACAGATAAGTGGGAAGCAGTACTTC
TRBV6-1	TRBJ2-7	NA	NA	CASSRRALGEQYF	TGTGCCAGCAGCCGTCGTGCGTTAGGAGAGCAGTACTTC
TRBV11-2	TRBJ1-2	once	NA	CASSLRGADGYTF	TGTGCCAGCAGCTTGAGGGGGGCTGACGGCTACACCTTC
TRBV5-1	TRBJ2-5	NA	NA	CASRIGETQYF	TGCGCCAGCAGAATCGGGGAGACCCAGTACTTC
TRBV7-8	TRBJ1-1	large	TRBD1	CASSARQGRTEAFF	TGTGCCAGCAGCGCTCGACAGGGCCGCACTGAAGCTTTCTTT
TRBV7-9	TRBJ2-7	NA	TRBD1	CASSWTGVGEQYF	TGTGCCAGCAGCTGGACAGGGGTTGGCGAGCAGTACTTC
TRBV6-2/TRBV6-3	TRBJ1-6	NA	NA	CASRKEKNNSPLHF	TGTGCCAGCAGGAAGGAGAAAAATAATTCACCCCTCCACTTT
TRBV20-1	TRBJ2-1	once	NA	CSAIRGGALSYNEQFF	TGCAGTGCTATAAGGGGGGGAGCGCTCTCCTACAATGAGCAGTTCTTC
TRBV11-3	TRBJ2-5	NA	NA	CASSLRTDQETQYF	TGTGCCAGCAGCCTAAGGACGGATCAAGAGACCCAGTACTTC
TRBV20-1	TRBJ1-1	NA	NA	CSASRGTEAFF	TGCAGTGCTAGTCGGGGCACTGAAGCTTTCTTT
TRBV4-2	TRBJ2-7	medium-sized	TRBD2	CASSQGGGRRDYEQYF	TGTGCCAGCAGCCAGGGGGGCGGGAGGCGCGACTACGAGCAGTACTTC
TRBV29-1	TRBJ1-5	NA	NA	CSVIQGNQPQHF	TGCAGCGTAATACAGGGAAATCAGCCCCAGCATTTT
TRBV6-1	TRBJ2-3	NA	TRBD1	CASSAGQGLVDTQYF	TGTGCCAGCAGTGCAGGACAGGGGTTGGTAGATACGCAGTATTTT
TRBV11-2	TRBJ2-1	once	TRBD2	CASSPREAGASYNEQFF	TGTGCCAGCAGCCCTAGGGAAGCGGGAGCTTCCTACAATGAGCAGTTCTTC
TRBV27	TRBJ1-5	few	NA	CASSLEFEQPQHF	TGTGCCAGCAGTTTAGAATTTGAACAGCCCCAGCATTTT
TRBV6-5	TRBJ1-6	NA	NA	CASSYRTRQRTYNSPLHF	TGTGCCAGCAGTTACCGAACCCGGCAACGGACCTATAATTCACCCCTCCACTTT
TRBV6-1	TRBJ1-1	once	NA	CASSRTRGTEAFF	TGTGCCAGCAGCCGCACTAGGGGGACTGAAGCTTTCTTT
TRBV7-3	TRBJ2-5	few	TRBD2	CASSLASGETQYF	TGTGCCAGCAGCTTAGCTAGCGGAGAGACCCAGTACTTC
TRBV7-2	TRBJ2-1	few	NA	CASSLVGRYLEQFF	TGTGCCAGCAGCTTAGTGGGAAGGTACTTGGAGCAGTTCTTC
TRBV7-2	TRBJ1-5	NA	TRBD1	CASSQDRVRQPQHF	TGTGCCAGCAGCCAGGACAGGGTCAGACAGCCCCAGCATTTT
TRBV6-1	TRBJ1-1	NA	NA	CASSRGTATEAFF	TGTGCCAGCAGTAGAGGGACGGCCACTGAAGCTTTCTTT
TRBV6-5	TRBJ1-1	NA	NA	CASSYSIQGTEAFF	TGTGCCAGCAGTTACTCGATCCAGGGCACTGAAGCTTTCTTT
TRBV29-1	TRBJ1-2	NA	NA	CSVDVGGATGYTF	TGCAGCGTTGATGTTGGGGGGGCGACCGGCTACACCTTC
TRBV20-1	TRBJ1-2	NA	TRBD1	CSARDSRGQGYTF	TGCAGTGCTAGAGATTCCAGGGGGCAAGGCTACACCTTC
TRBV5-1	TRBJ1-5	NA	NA	CASSPFSGGNQPQHF	TGCGCCAGCAGCCCCTTTTCAGGGGGCAATCAGCCCCAGCATTTT
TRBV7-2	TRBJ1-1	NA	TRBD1	CASSLFRGPEFF	TGTGCCAGCAGCTTATTTAGGGGGCCGGAATTCTTT
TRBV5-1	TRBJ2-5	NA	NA	CASSLAGGETQYF	TGCGCCAGCAGCTTGGCCGGTGGGGAGACCCAGTACTTC
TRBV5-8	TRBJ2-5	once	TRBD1	CASSSYDREETQYF	TGTGCCAGCAGCTCTTATGACAGGGAAGAGACCCAGTACTTC
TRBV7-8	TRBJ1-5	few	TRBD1	CASSFGRGLGQPQHF	TGTGCCAGCAGCTTCGGCAGGGGGCTCGGTCAGCCCCAGCATTTT
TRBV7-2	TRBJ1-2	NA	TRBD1	CASSQYYSGTGTYGYTF	TGCGCCAGCAGCCAATATTACTCCGGGACAGGGACCTATGGCTACACCTTC
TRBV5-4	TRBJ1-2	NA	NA	CASSAPQGANYGYTF	TGTGCCAGCAGCGCCCCACAGGGAGCCAACTATGGCTACACCTTC
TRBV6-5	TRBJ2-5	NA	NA	CASSYTETQYF	TGTGCCAGCAGTTACACAGAGACCCAGTACTTC
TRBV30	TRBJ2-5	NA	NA	CAWSVTGTLQETQYF	TGTGCCTGGAGTGTAACCGGGACGCTCCAAGAGACCCAGTACTTC
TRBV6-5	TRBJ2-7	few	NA	CASSSPPVAEQYF	TGTGCCAGCAGTTCCCCCCCGGTCGCCGAGCAGTACTTC
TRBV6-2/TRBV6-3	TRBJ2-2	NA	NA	CASSDGSGVSGELFF	TGTGCCAGCAGCGACGGGTCGGGAGTGTCCGGGGAGCTGTTTTTT
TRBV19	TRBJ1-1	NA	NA	CASSPAVGASYTEAFF	TGTGCCAGTAGCCCTGCCGTGGGGGCTTCGTACACTGAAGCTTTCTTT
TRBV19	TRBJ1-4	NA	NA	CASSRDGRNEKLFF	TGTGCCAGTAGTAGAGACGGTCGTAATGAAAAACTGTTTTTT
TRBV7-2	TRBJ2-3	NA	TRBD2	CASNQRTSGITDTQYF	TGTGCCAGCAACCAACGGACTAGCGGGATAACAGATACGCAGTATTTT
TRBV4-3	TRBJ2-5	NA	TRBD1	CASSQEERTGGETQYF	TGCGCCAGCAGCCAAGAAGAGCGGACAGGGGGGGAGACCCAGTACTTC
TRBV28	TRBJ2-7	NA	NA	CASTPPRQRAYEQYF	TGTGCCAGCACTCCACCTCGGCAGCGTGCCTACGAGCAGTACTTC
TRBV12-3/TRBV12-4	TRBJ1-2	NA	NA	CASSLLRGYGYTF	TGTGCCAGCAGTTTACTCAGGGGCTATGGCTACACCTTC
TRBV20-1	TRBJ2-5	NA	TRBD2	CSAEGRGGLETQYF	TGCAGTGCCGAGGGACGGGGGGGCCTGGAGACCCAGTACTTC
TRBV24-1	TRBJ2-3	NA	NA	CATSDNPGFKTDTQYF	TGTGCCACCAGTGACAACCCCGGGTTTAAGACGGATACGCAGTATTTT
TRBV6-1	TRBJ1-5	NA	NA	CASSEAGRAFNQPQHF	TGTGCCAGCAGTGAAGCAGGCAGGGCCTTTAATCAGCCCCAGCATTTT
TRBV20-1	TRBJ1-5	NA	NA	CSANFEDQPQHF	TGCAGTGCCAACTTCGAGGATCAGCCCCAGCATTTT
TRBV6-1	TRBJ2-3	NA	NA	CASKKREQDSYTDTQYF	TGTGCCAGCAAAAAGAGGGAACAGGACTCTTACACAGATACGCAGTATTTT
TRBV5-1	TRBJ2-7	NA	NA	CASSLARGAQSYEQYF	TGCGCCAGCAGCTTGGCCCGGGGGGCTCAGTCCTACGAGCAGTACTTC
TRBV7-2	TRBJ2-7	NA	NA	CASSPRGKTLYEQYF	TGTGCCAGCAGCCCCAGGGGAAAAACCCTCTACGAGCAGTACTTC
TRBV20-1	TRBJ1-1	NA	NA	CSARVNREAFF	TGCAGTGCTAGAGTTAACAGAGAAGCTTTCTTT
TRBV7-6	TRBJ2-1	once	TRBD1	CASSLWGQGSNEQFF	TGTGCCAGCAGCTTGTGGGGACAGGGTTCAAATGAGCAGTTCTTC
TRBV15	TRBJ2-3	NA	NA	CATSRVVGSTDTQYF	TGTGCCACCAGCAGAGTTGTGGGTAGCACAGATACGCAGTATTTT
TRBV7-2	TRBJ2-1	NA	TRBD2	CASSFLAGAYNEQFF	TGTGCCAGCAGCTTCCTAGCGGGGGCATACAATGAGCAGTTCTTC